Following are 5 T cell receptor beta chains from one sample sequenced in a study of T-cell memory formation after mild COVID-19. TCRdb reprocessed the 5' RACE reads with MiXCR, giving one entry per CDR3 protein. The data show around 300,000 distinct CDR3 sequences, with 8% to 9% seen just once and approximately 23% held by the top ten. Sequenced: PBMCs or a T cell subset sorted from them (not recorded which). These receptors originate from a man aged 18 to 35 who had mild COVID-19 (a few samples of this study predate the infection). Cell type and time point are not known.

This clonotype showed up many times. CDR3 nucleotide sequence: TGCGCCAGCAGCTTGGGGGCGACAGACACAGATACGCAGTATTTT. As protein: CASSLGATDTDTQYF. The chain carries TRBV5-1 and TRBJ2-3; weak D call: TRBD1 (5 bases). Per the germline V gene, CDR1 is SGHRS and CDR2 is YFSETQ. Between the trimmed V and J ends, which lost 0 bases and 2 bases, there was a span of 10 bases. The CDR3 runs to 15 residues.

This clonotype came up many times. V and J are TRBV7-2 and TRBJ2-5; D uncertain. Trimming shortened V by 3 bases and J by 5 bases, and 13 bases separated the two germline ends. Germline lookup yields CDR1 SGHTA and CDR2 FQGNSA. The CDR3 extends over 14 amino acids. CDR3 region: CASSFQATRETQYF. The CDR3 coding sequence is TGTGCCAGCAGCTTCCAGGCTACAAGGGAGACCCAGTACTTC.

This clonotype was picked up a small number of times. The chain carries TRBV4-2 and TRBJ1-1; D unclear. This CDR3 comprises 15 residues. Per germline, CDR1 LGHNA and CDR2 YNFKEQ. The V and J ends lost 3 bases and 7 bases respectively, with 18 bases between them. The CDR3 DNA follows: TGTGCCAGCAGCCAGGGAGAGACCCTCAGACATGAAGCTTTCTTT. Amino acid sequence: CASSQGETLRHEAFF.

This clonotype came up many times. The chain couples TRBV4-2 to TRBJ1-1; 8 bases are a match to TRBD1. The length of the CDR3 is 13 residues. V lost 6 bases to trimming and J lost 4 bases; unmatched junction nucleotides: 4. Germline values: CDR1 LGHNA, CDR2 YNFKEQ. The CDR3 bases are TGTGCCAGCAGTTCCACAGGGGGCACTGAAGCTTTCTTT. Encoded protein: CASSSTGGTEAFF.

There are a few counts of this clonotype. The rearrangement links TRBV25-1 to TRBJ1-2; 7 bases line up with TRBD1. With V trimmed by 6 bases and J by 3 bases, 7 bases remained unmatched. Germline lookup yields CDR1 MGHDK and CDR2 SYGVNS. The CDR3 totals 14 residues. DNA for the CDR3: TGTGCCAGCAGCCAGCCCGGGACAGACTATGGCTACACCTTC. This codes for CASSQPGTDYGYTF.